The 31 T cell receptor beta chains presented below share a single source sample, sequenced in a study of lymphopenia after photon versus proton radiotherapy (dated by TCRdb to between 2019 and 2020). Receptor amplification or capture employed the immunoSEQ multiplex PCR assay. TCRdb obtained this table from immuneACCESS and retained in-frame rearrangements with V and J assigned. These tables miss some clones; where compared with another copy, unresolved V genes account for less than half of the shortfall, and the remainder is unexplained. The sample contains some 20,000 clones, about 93% of them found a single time. The ten top clones hold around 6.1% of the sample. The material sequenced was peripheral blood, taken from a patient treated with photon-based radiotherapy. The receptors shown here come from a man aged 60 to 75 with pancreatic cancer.

The J gene is TRBJ2-3, the V gene TRBV5-4; D gene ambiguous. The CDR3 spans 15 residues. Trimming took off 4 bases at V and 5 bases at J, with 17 bases between the two ends. Germline CDR1 reads SGHNT; CDR2 reads YYREEE (reference sequence). The CDR3 protein is CASSPSRGPRDTQYF. The CDR3 DNA reads as TGTGCCAGCAGCCCTTCCCGAGGCCCCAGAGATACGCAGTATTTT. The whole variable domain, remainder taken from reference TRBV5-4 and TRBJ2-3, is ETGVTQSPTHLIKTRGQQVTLRCSSQSGHNTVSWYQQALGQGPQFIFQYYREEENGRGNFPPRFSGLQFPNYSSELNVNALELDDSALYLCASSPSRGPRDTQYFGPGTRLTVL.

The chain carries TRBV7-3 and TRBJ2-2, with 7 bases matching TRBD1. Germline V gene data show CDR1 as SGHTA and CDR2 as FQGTGA. This CDR3 region has 15 residues. V gave up 2 bases and J gave up 5 bases; unmatched junction bases: 5. The CDR3 reads CASSLQGVGTGELFF. CDR3 sequence (DNA): TGTGCCAGCAGCTTACAGGGGGTCGGAACCGGGGAGCTGTTTTTT.

The V gene is TRBV9, the J gene TRBJ1-4; 9 positions match TRBD1. The junction had 11 bases not matched to a gene; V was cut back by 4 bases and J by 7 bases. The CDR3 has 16 amino acids. Per germline, CDR1 SGDLS and CDR2 YYNGEE. The CDR3 loop is CASSRDPGQGVEKLFF. The CDR3 DNA reads as TGTGCCAGCAGCCGAGACCCGGGACAGGGTGTTGAAAAACTGTTTTTT.

The table lists this clone with a count of one. V and J are TRBV7-2 and TRBJ2-7, with TRBD1 identical over 7 bases. The V segment lost 5 bases and the J segment 3 bases; nucleotides outside the gene matches: 7. The CDR3 extends over 14 amino acids. CDR1 is SGHTA and CDR2 is FQGNSA in the germline V gene. CDR3 sequence (DNA): TGTGCCAGCAGCCCACCGGGACAGTTCTACGAGCAGTACTTC. Amino acids: CASSPPGQFYEQYF.

This chain uses TRBV15 with TRBJ1-2; 9 positions match TRBD1. Trimming removed 5 bases from V and 7 bases from J; junction bases left unmatched: 5. The CDR3 consists of 13 residues. Looked up from germline, CDR1 is LNHNV and CDR2 is YYDKDF (reference sequence). Here the CDR3 DNA reads TGTGCCACCAGCGACGGGACAGGGTTTGGCTACACCTTC. It codes for CATSDGTGFGYTF.

The V gene is TRBV30, the J gene TRBJ2-5; 8 nucleotides agree with TRBD2. CDR3 length equals 13 residues. V was clipped by 4 bases and J by 5 bases; unmatched bases: 6. CDR1 and CDR2 from the germline V gene are GTSNPN and SVGIG (reference sequence). The CDR3 DNA follows: TGTGCCTGGAAAACGGGGGGGGTTGAGACCCAGTACTTC. This gives the protein CAWKTGGVETQYF.

The V gene is TRBV4-1, the J gene TRBJ2-2; D perhaps matches TRBD2 (6 bases). Germline V gives CDR1 MGHRA, CDR2 YSYEKL. V lost 4 bases, J lost 2 bases, and 11 bases lay in between. The CDR3 consists of 15 residues. The CDR3 region has the DNA TGCGCCAGCAGCCCGCTGGCGGGAAACACCGGGGAGCTGTTTTTT. Translated, it gives CASSPLAGNTGELFF.

Here the CDR3 DNA reads TGTGCCAGCACCTTGTCCCAAAACACCGGGGAGCTGTTTTTT. Translated: CASTLSQNTGELFF. This chain connects TRBV19 to TRBJ2-2; D ambiguous. CDR3 size: 14 residues. The V end lost 9 bases, the J end lost 2 bases, and 13 bases lay between the germline ends. Germline V CDR1 and CDR2: LNHDA, SQIVND (reference sequence).

The chain links TRBV19 to TRBJ1-1; perhaps TRBD1 as D (6 bases). CDR3 length: 17 amino acids. In germline, CDR1 is LNHDA, CDR2 SQIVND (reference sequence). Trimming removed 1 base from V and 1 base from J, with 16 bases in between. CDR3 DNA: TGTGCCAGTAGTATAGTCAGGAGGGGGATGGGGAACACTGAAGCTTTCTTT. The encoded protein is CASSIVRRGMGNTEAFF.

This clone has a handful of counts. The genes are TRBV7-9 and TRBJ1-3; possible D gene TRBD1, 6 bases. This CDR3 has 16 residues. CDR1 and CDR2 (germline): SEHNR, FQNEAQ (reference sequence). V was cut by 6 bases and J by 3 bases, with 18 bases left in between. This chain's CDR3 is CASRPKHRVDGNTIYF. As DNA, the CDR3 is TGTGCCAGCAGACCAAAACACAGGGTAGATGGAAACACCATATATTTT.

This clone appeared once. The V and J genes are TRBV27 and TRBJ2-5; D possibly corresponds to TRBD1 (7 bases). This CDR3 is built from 17 residues. Germline loops: CDR1 MNHEY, CDR2 SMNVEV (reference sequence). Trimming took 6 bases from V and 3 from J, leaving 23 bases between them. DNA for the CDR3: TGTGCCAGCAGCCCCTCGGACAGGAGGGCTTACGAAGAGACCCAGTACTTC. Translation gives CASSPSDRRAYEETQYF.

V is TRBV18 and J is TRBJ1-1, with a weak D call TRBD1 (5 bases). From germline, CDR1 is KGHSH and CDR2 LQKENI. V shed 8 bases and J shed 3 bases, with 22 bases lying between them. The CDR3 contains 16 residues. CDR3 coding DNA: TGTGCCAGCGCCCAACTGTATCGGGGCGCGGACACTGAAGCTTTCTTT. As protein: CASAQLYRGADTEAFF. Combining the CDR3 with reference TRBV18 and TRBJ1-1 gives the whole variable domain NAGVMQNPRHLVRRRGQEARLRCSPMKGHSHVYWYRQLPEEGLKFMVYLQKENIIDESGMPKERFSAEFPKEGPSILRIQQVVRGDSAAYFCASAQLYRGADTEAFFGQGTRLTVV.

This chain links TRBV2 with TRBJ2-5; no definite D call. The CDR3 is 11 amino acids. Germline CDR1 SNHLY, CDR2 FYNNEI. V lost 7 bases and J lost 7, with 10 bases in between. The CDR3 is CASTIGGTQYF. As DNA, the CDR3 is TGTGCCAGCACGATCGGTGGGACCCAGTACTTC.

The V gene is TRBV5-6, the J gene TRBJ1-2, with D possibly TRBD1 on 5 matching bases. With 0 bases removed from V and 4 bases from J, the gap between germline ends came to 10 bases. Germline loops: CDR1 SGHDT, CDR2 YYEEEE. The CDR3 runs 14 residues. CDR3 nucleotide sequence: TGTGCCAGCAGCTTGGAAAGACAGATCTATGGCTACACCTTC. Encoded protein: CASSLERQIYGYTF.

This clone was detected only a few times. This chain links TRBV19 with TRBJ1-1, with unresolved D. The CDR3 consists of 13 residues. Trimming removed 7 bases from V and 3 bases from J, with 12 bases in between. Germline CDR1 LNHDA, CDR2 SQIVND (reference sequence). The chain's CDR3 is CASTSGVYTEAFF. The CDR3 nucleotides are TGTGCCAGTACTTCCGGGGTGTACACTGAAGCTTTCTTT.

In the case of this clone: This sample includes further DNA sequences coding for the same CDR3. The J gene is TRBJ2-1, the V gene TRBV7-6; 7 positions agree with TRBD2. V dropped 1 base and J dropped 2; count of bases not matched to a gene: 11. Per germline, CDR1 SGHVS and CDR2 FNYEAQ. The CDR3 sequence is 18 residues long. This CDR3 reads CASSLVLGRRGTYNEQFF. As DNA, the CDR3 is TGTGCCAGCAGCTTAGTTCTGGGGCGGCGGGGGACCTACAATGAGCAGTTCTTC.

The genes are TRBV2 and TRBJ2-3; unclear D gene. V was shortened by 2 bases and J by 6 bases, with 3 bases between the two germline ends. The CDR3 extends over 11 amino acids. In germline, CDR1 is SNHLY, CDR2 FYNNEI. The CDR3 loop is CASSERDTQYF. The DNA of the CDR3 is TGTGCCAGCAGTGAACGGGATACGCAGTATTTT.

The rearrangement uses TRBV19 and TRBJ2-7; 12 bases line up with TRBD2. The CDR3 is 16 residues long. Germline-derived CDR1 and CDR2 are LNHDA and SQIVND (reference sequence). The V and J ends lost 5 bases and 2 bases, in that order; junction bases with no gene match: 7. Here the CDR3 DNA reads TGTGCCAGTAGTCCAGGACTAGCGGGGAAAACCTACGAGCAGTACTTC. This sequence encodes CASSPGLAGKTYEQYF.

CDR3 coding DNA: TGTGCCAGCAGACGTTCTATAGCTACAATTCGCACTGAAGCTTTCTTT. Translation gives CASRRSIATIRTEAFF. The chain employs TRBV21-1 and TRBJ1-1. TRBV21-1 is a known pseudogene. The CDR3 has 16 residues.

The chain is built from TRBV19 and TRBJ2-2; D is undetermined. The CDR3 spans 14 residues. Trimming left V 6 bases short and J 6 bases short, with 14 bases between. CDR1 and CDR2 from the germline V gene are LNHDA and SQIVND (reference sequence). The CDR3: CASSVTRAAGELFF. Here the CDR3 DNA reads TGTGCCAGTAGCGTGACAAGAGCAGCCGGGGAGCTGTTTTTT.

V usage is TRBV7-2 and J usage is TRBJ1-5; 12 bases match TRBD1. J gave up 5 bases and V 3 bases, and 2 bases lay outside the gene matches. The CDR3 has 15 residues. Germline loops: CDR1 SGHTA, CDR2 FQGNSA. The CDR3 DNA is TGTGCCAGCAGCTTTGGGACAGGGGGCGATCAGCCCCAGCATTTT. This translates into CASSFGTGGDQPQHF. The variable domain in full, completed from reference TRBV7-2 and TRBJ1-5, reads GAGVSQSPSNKVTEKGKDVELRCDPISGHTALYWYRQSLGQGLEFLIYFQGNSAPDKSGLPSDRFSAERTGGSVSTLTIQRTQQEDSAVYLCASSFGTGGDQPQHFGDGTRLSIL.

This rearrangement joins TRBV2 to TRBJ2-3; D perhaps matches TRBD2 (6 bases). V shed 7 bases and J shed 2 bases, with 10 bases lying between them. The germline V gene encodes CDR1 SNHLY and CDR2 FYNNEI. The CDR3 totals 13 residues. For the CDR3, the DNA is TGTGCCAGCATTAGCGGAGACACAGATACGCAGTATTTT. This gives the protein CASISGDTDTQYF.

This clone is a singleton in its sample. The chain recombines TRBV5-6 with TRBJ1-1, with a tentative D call TRBD1 (6 bases). Trimming took 0 bases from V and 5 from J, leaving 17 bases between them. Germline lookup yields CDR1 SGHDT and CDR2 YYEEEE. The CDR3 has 16 residues. CDR3 region: CASSLVGQGIGTEAFF. CDR3 bases: TGTGCCAGCAGCTTGGTAGGTCAGGGGATTGGGACTGAAGCTTTCTTT.

The chain has TRBV7-2 and TRBJ2-7, with 9 bases fitting TRBD1. Germline CDR1 SGHTA, CDR2 FQGNSA. Trimming removed 6 bases from V and 4 bases from J; junction bases left unmatched: 4. The CDR3 runs 13 residues. The CDR3 sequence is CASSTGGSYEQYF. CDR3 nucleotide sequence: TGTGCCAGCAGTACAGGGGGCAGTTACGAGCAGTACTTC.

The chain couples TRBV9 to TRBJ1-5; D call uncertain. Germline assignment: CDR1 SGDLS and CDR2 YYNGEE. V shed 2 bases and J shed 5 bases, with 8 bases lying between them. This CDR3 region has 13 residues. CDR3 DNA sequence: TGTGCCAGCAGCGTCAGGTTCGATCAGCCCCAGCATTTT. This sequence encodes CASSVRFDQPQHF.

The genes are TRBV9 and TRBJ2-6, with D unresolved. V was shortened by 4 bases and J by 0 bases, with 8 bases between the two germline ends. This CDR3 comprises 15 residues. Germline CDR1 and CDR2: SGDLS and YYNGEE. The CDR3 here is CASSPRASGANVLTF. Here the CDR3 DNA reads TGTGCCAGCAGCCCTAGAGCCTCTGGGGCCAACGTCCTGACTTTC.

The chain carries TRBV7-2 and TRBJ1-2; no reliable D call. Germline loops: CDR1 SGHTA, CDR2 FQGNSA. The CDR3 has 13 residues. Deletions cut 0 bases from V and 5 bases from J, with 7 bases between. In DNA form, the CDR3 reads TGTGCCAGCAGCTTAGCAGGAGGGTATGGCTACACCTTC. Translating gives CASSLAGGYGYTF.

This chain connects TRBV9 to TRBJ2-1, with D hard to call. Between the trimmed V and J ends, which lost 4 bases and 4 bases, there was a span of 21 bases. The CDR3 runs 17 residues. CDR1 and CDR2 (germline): SGDLS, YYNGEE. CDR3: CASSLNPNGRHYNEQFF. The CDR3 DNA reads as TGTGCCAGCAGCCTCAACCCCAACGGGCGGCATTACAATGAGCAGTTCTTC. The full variable domain, rest sourced from reference TRBV9 and TRBJ2-1, is DSGVTQTPKHLITATGQRVTLRCSPRSGDLSVYWYQQSLDQGLQFLIQYYNGEERAKGNILERFSAQQFPDLHSELNLSSLELGDSALYFCASSLNPNGRHYNEQFFGPGTRLTVL.

The V call is TRBV4-2, the J call TRBJ2-7, with a tentative D call TRBD1 (6 bases). Germline CDR1 and CDR2: LGHNA and YNFKEQ. The V end lost 1 base, the J end lost 1 base, and 8 bases lay between the germline ends. The CDR3 has 14 residues. The chain's CDR3 is CASSQVGQSYEQYF. DNA of the CDR3: TGTGCCAGCAGCCAAGTAGGACAGTCCTACGAGCAGTACTTC.

This rearrangement joins TRBV6-4 to TRBJ2-3, with D perhaps given as TRBD1 or TRBD2 (6 bases each). The V gene lost 2 bases and the J gene lost 6 bases, with 9 bases spanning the gap. CDR1 MRHNA and CDR2 SNTAGT come from the germline V gene. The CDR3 runs 13 residues. CDR3 coding DNA: TGTGCCAGCAGTGACGCCGGGGGCGATACGCAGTATTTT. This encodes CASSDAGGDTQYF.

The V and J genes are TRBV6-6 and TRBJ1-2; tentatively, D is TRBD1 (6 bases). The CDR3 loop spans 12 amino acids. Germline-derived CDR1 and CDR2 are MNHNY and SVGAGI (reference sequence). V lost 6 bases, J lost 2 bases, and 7 bases lay in between. The CDR3: CASSTGNYGYTF. The CDR3 region has the DNA TGTGCCAGCAGCACAGGGAACTATGGCTACACCTTC.